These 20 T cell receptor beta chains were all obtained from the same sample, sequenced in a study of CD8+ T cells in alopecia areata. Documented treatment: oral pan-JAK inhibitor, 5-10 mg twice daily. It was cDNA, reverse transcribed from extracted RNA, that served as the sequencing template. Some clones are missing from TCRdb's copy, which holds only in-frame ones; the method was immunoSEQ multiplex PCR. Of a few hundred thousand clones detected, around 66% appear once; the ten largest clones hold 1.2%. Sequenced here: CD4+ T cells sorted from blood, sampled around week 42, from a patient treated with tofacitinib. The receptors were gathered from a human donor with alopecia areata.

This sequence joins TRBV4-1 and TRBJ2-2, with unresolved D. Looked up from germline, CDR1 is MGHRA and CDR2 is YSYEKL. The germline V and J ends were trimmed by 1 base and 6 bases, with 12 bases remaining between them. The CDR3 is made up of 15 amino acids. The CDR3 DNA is TGCGCCAGCAGCCAAGTTCTCCAAAGCCCCGGGGAGCTGTTTTTT. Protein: CASSQVLQSPGELFF.

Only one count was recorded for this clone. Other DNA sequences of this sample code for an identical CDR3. This CDR3 is CASSLSGGRETQYF. The CDR3 region has the DNA TGTGCCAGCAGCTTATCGGGGGGGAGGGAGACCCAGTACTTC. The rearrangement uses TRBV7-2 and TRBJ2-5; 8 bases match TRBD2. V lost 2 bases and J lost 5; bases outside the gene matches: 4. Germline V lookup: CDR1 SGHTA, CDR2 FQGNSA. The length of the CDR3 is 14 residues.

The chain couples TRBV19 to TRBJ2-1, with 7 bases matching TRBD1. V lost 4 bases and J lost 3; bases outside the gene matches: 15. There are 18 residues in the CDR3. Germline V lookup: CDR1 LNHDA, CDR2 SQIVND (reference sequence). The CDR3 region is CASSTIPPGQRHYNEQFF. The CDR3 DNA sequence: TGTGCCAGTAGTACCATCCCCCCGGGACAGCGTCACTACAATGAGCAGTTCTTC.

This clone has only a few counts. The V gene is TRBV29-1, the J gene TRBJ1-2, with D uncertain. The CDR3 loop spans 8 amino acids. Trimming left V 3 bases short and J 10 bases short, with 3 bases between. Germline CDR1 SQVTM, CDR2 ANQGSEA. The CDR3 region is CSVEFYTF. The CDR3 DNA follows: TGCAGCGTTGAGTTCTACACCTTC.

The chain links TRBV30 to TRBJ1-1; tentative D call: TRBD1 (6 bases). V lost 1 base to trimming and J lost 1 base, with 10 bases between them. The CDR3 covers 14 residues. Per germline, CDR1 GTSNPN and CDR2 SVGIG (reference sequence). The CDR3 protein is CAWSALTGNTEAFF. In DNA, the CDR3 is TGTGCCTGGAGTGCCCTGACAGGGAACACTGAAGCTTTCTTT.

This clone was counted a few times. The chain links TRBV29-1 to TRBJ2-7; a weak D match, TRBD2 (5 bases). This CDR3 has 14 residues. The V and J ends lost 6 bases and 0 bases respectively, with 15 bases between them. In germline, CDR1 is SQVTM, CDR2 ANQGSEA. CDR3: CSVGNTASSYEQYF. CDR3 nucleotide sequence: TGCAGCGTCGGGAACACAGCAAGCTCCTACGAGCAGTACTTC.

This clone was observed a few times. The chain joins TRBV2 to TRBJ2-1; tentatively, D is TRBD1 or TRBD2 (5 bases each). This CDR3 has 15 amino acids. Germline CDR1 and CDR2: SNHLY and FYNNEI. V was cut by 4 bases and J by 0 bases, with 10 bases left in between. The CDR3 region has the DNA TGTGCCAGCAGTGTCGGGACCAGCTCCTACAATGAGCAGTTCTTC. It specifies CASSVGTSSYNEQFF.

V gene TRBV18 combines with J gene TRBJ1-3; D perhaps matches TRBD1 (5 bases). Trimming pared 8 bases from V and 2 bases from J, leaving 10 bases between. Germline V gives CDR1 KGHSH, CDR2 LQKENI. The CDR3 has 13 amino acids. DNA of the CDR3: TGTGCCAGCACGCAGGGAGCTGGAAACACCATATATTTT. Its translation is CASTQGAGNTIYF.

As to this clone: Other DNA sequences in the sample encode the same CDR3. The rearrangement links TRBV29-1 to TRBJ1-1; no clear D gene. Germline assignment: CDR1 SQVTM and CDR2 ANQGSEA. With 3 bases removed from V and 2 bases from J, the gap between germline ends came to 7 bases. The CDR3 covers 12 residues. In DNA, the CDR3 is TGCAGCGTTGATAGCAGCAACACTGAAGCTTTCTTT. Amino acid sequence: CSVDSSNTEAFF.

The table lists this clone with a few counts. The CDR3 protein is CASSSGTGTSQQPQHF. CDR3 sequence (DNA): TGTGCCAGCAGTTCCGGGACAGGGACCTCCCAGCAGCCCCAGCATTTT. The rearrangement joins TRBV5-6 to TRBJ1-5; TRBD1 aligns across 9 bases. Looked up from germline, CDR1 is SGHDT and CDR2 is YYEEEE. The CDR3 sequence is 16 residues long. V lost 5 bases to trimming and J lost 7 bases; unmatched junction nucleotides: 13.

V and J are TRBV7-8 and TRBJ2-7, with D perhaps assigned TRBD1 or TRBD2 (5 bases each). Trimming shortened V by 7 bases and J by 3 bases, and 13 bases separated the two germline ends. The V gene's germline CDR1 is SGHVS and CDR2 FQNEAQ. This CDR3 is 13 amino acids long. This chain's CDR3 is CASMGEWSYEQYF. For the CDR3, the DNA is TGTGCCAGCATGGGGGAATGGAGCTACGAGCAGTACTTC.

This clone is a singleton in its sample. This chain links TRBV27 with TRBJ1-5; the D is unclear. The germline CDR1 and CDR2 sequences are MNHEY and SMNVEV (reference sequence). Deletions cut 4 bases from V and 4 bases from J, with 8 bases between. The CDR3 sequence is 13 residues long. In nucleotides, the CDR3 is TGTGCCAGCAGTTCCCGAACAAATCAGCCCCAGCATTTT. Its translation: CASSSRTNQPQHF.

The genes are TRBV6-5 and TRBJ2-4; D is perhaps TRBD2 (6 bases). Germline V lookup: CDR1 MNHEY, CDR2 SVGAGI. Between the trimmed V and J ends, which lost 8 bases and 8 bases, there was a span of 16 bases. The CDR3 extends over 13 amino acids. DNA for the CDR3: TGTGCCAGCGCAGATGGGGGGTCATACATTCAGTACTTC. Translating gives CASADGGSYIQYF.

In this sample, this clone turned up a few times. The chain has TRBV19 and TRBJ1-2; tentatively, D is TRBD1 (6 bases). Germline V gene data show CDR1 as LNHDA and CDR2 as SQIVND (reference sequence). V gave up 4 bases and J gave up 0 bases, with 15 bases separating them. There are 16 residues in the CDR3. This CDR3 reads CASSTRSGTTNYGYTF. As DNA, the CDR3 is TGTGCCAGTAGTACGCGATCCGGGACAACTAACTATGGCTACACCTTC.

The CDR3 DNA follows: TGCAGCGTTTTTACGGCGGGGGGGAAAGAGACCCAGTACTTC. As protein: CSVFTAGGKETQYF. The rearrangement uses TRBV29-1 and TRBJ2-5; 9 bases agree with TRBD2. V was clipped by 5 bases and J by 3 bases; unmatched bases: 7. The CDR3 totals 14 residues. Per germline, CDR1 SQVTM and CDR2 ANQGSEA.

CDR3 nucleotide sequence: TGTGCCACCAGCAGAGATCCGGGACTGACATCGGAGCAGTACTTC. It encodes CATSRDPGLTSEQYF. V usage is TRBV15 and J usage is TRBJ2-7; maybe TRBD2 (6 bases). The CDR3 has 15 residues. Trimming removed 0 bases at V and 7 bases at J, with 16 bases between. CDR1 and CDR2 from the germline V gene are LNHNV and YYDKDF (reference sequence).

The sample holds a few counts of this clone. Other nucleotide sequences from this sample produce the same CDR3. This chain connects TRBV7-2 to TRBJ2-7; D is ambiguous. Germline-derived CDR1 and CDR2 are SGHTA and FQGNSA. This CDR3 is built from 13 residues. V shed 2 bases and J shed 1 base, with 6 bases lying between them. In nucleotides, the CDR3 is TGTGCCAGCAGCTTAAAAACTTCCTACGAGCAGTACTTC. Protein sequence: CASSLKTSYEQYF. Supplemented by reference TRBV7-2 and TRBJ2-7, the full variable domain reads GAGVSQSPSNKVTEKGKDVELRCDPISGHTALYWYRQSLGQGLEFLIYFQGNSAPDKSGLPSDRFSAERTGGSVSTLTIQRTQQEDSAVYLCASSLKTSYEQYFGPGTRLTVT.

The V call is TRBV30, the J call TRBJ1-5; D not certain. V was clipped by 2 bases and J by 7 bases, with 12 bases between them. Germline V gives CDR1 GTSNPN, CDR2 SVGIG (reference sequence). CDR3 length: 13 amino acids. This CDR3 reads CAWSRQEIQPQHF. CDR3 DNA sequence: TGTGCCTGGAGTAGGCAGGAGATCCAGCCCCAGCATTTT.

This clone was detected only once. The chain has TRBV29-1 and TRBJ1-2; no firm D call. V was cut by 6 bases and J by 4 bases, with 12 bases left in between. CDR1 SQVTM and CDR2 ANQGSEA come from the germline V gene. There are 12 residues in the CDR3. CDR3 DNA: TGCAGCGTCCCCGGAGGCAGCTATGGCTACACCTTC. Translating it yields CSVPGGSYGYTF.

The CDR3 DNA follows: TGTGCCTGGAGTGTACTGAGGGGCGGTGAGCAGTTCTTC. It encodes CAWSVLRGGEQFF. The chain has TRBV30 and TRBJ2-1; perhaps D is TRBD1 or TRBD2 (5 bases each). CDR1 and CDR2 (germline): GTSNPN, SVGIG (reference sequence). V was shortened by 0 bases and J by 9 bases, with 12 bases between the two germline ends. The CDR3 sequence is 13 residues long.